The source of this T cell receptor (beta chain) is a study of human T cells and chemical hapten exposure. Overall study results and limits: PT1 expanded TCR counts correlated positively with patch test score. The immune response of these alopecia patients might not match healthy individuals'. Compared to controls, expanded TCRs made significantly more large clusters of similar CDR3s.

Library construction involved attaching unique molecular identifiers to individual cDNA molecules, which allowed quantitative, reproducible TCR counting. Using its own MiXCR run on the RACE reads, TCRdb lists one record per CDR3 protein. This table holds 180,000 or so distinct CDR3 sequences, roughly 15% found once. Trimming took off 1 base at V and 1 base at J, with 7 bases between the two ends. In germline, CDR1 is LGHDT, CDR2 YNNKEL (reference sequence). The CDR3 is made up of 14 amino acids. Points on this clonotype: What it recognizes is unknown.

Time point here: patch test 1, 2 weeks after DPC sensitization. Treatment noted: therapeutic diphenylcyclopropenone sensitization with weekly scalp DPC. The source of this sequence is a young woman with alopecia areata. Some clones in this sample may be carry-over from other donors' samples. The input for sequencing was whole blood, taken in connection with sensitization to the hapten diphenylcyclopropenone (DPC). The chain carries TRBV3-1 and TRBJ1-1; D is unresolved. The CDR3 here is CASSQGFRNTEAFF. The CDR3 nucleotides are TGTGCCAGCAGCCAAGGGTTCAGGAACACTGAAGCTTTCTTT.